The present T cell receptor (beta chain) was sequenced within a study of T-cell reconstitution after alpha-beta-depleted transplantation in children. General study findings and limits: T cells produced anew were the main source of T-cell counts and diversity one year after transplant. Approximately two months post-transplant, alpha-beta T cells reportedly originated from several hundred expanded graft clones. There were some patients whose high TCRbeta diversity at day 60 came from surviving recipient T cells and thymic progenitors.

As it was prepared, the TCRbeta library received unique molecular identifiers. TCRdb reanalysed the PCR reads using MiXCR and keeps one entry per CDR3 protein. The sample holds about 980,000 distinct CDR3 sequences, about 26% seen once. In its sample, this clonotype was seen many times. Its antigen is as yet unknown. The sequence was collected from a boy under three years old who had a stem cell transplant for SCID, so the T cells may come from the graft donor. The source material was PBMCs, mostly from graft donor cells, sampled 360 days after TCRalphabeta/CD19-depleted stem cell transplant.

Here the CDR3 DNA reads TGTGCCAGCAGCTACGGACTAGCGGGGCCCACAGATACGCAGTATTTT. Protein: CASSYGLAGPTDTQYF. The chain couples TRBV13 to TRBJ2-3; 12 nucleotides agree with TRBD2. Trimming cost V 4 bases and J 2 bases; bases outside gene matches: 4. The CDR3 runs to 16 residues. Per germline, CDR1 PRHDT and CDR2 FYEKMQ (reference sequence).